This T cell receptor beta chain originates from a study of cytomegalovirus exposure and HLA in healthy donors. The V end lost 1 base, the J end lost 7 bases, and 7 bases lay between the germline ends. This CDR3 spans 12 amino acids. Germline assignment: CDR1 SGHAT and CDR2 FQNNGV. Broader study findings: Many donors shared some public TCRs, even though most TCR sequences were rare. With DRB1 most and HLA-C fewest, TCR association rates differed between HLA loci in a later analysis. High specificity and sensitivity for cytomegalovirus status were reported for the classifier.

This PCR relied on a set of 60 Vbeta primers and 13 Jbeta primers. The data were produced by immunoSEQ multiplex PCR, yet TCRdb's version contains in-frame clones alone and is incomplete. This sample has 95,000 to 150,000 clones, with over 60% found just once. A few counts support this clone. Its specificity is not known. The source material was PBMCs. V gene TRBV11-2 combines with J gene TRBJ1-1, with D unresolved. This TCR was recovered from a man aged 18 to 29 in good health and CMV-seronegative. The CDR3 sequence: CASSLGGGEAFF. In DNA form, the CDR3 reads TGTGCCAGCAGCTTAGGAGGTGGTGAAGCTTTCTTT. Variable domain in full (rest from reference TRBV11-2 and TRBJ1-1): EAGVAQSPRYKIIEKRQSVAFWCNPISGHATLYWYQQILGQGPKLLIQFQNNGVVDDSQLPKDRFSAERLKGVDSTLKIQPAKLEDSAVYLCASSLGGGEAFFGQGTRLTVV.